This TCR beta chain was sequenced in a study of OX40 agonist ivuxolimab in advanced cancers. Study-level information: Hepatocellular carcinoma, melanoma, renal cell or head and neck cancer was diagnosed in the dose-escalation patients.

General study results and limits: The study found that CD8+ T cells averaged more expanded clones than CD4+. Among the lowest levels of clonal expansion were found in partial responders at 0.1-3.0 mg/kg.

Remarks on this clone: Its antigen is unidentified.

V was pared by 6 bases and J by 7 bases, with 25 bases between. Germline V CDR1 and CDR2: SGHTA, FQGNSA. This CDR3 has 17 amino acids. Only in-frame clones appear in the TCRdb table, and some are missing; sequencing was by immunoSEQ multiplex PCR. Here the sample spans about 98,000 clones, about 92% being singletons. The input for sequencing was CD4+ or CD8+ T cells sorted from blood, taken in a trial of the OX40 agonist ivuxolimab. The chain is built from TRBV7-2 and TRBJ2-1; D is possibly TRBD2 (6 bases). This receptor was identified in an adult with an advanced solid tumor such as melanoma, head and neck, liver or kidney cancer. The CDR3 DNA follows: TGTGCCAGCAGACCAGGGAACGCGCGGGGTGGTTTGAATGAGCAGTTCTTC. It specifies CASRPGNARGGLNEQFF.